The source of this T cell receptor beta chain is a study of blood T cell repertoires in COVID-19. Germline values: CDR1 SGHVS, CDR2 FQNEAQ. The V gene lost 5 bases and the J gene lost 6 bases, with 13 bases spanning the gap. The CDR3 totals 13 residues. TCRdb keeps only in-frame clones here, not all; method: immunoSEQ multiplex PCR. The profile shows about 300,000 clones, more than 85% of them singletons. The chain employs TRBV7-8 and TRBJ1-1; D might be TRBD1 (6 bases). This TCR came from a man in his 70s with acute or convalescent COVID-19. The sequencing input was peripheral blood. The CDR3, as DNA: TGTGCCAGCAGCGTAACAGGGTGGTCTGAAGCTTTCTTT. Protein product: CASSVTGWSEAFF.